Shown below are 2 T cell receptor beta chains from a single sample sequenced in a study of human T cells and chemical hapten exposure. TCRdb independently ran MiXCR on the RACE reads; one entry per CDR3 protein. This sample has just over 350,000 distinct CDR3 sequences, with 6% to 7% found just once. Regarding time point: patch test 2, 6 weeks after DPC sensitization. Treatment denoted: therapeutic diphenylcyclopropenone sensitization with weekly scalp DPC. This sample comprised whole blood, obtained in connection with sensitization to the hapten diphenylcyclopropenone (DPC). Every receptor here comes from a woman aged 18 to 35 with alopecia areata. Some clones in this sample may be carry-over from other donors' samples.

As to this clonotype: In this CDR3 the conserved last residue, phenylalanine or tryptophan, is missing, so a read error is likely. The chain carries TRBV12-3 or TRBV12-4 and TRBJ1-5, with D uncertain. The CDR3 has 16 amino acids. The ends were cut back, 3 bases at V and 1 base at J, with 13 bases in the middle. CDR3 nucleotides: TGTGCCAGCAGTTTGGATCAGGCTCCAAGCAATCAGCCCCAGCATTCT. Amino acid sequence: CASSLDQAPSNQPQHS.

The chain carries TRBV5-1 and TRBJ2-3; TRBD2 matches 12 bases. Germline V lookup: CDR1 SGHRS, CDR2 YFSETQ. V trimming: 4 bases; J trimming: 2 bases; junction bases outside the gene matches: 5. This CDR3 is 16 amino acids long. This CDR3 reads CASSARLAGVTDTQYF. For the CDR3, the DNA is TGCGCCAGCAGCGCGCGACTAGCGGGAGTCACAGATACGCAGTATTTT.